The 24 T cell receptor beta chains presented below share a single source sample, sequenced in a study of shared clonotypes between healthy human individuals. Assay: immunoSEQ multiplex PCR; the TCRdb copy retains only in-frame clones and omits some. The sample has roughly 1 million clones, under 80% seen once; the top ten hold about 1.5%. Sequenced input: memory CD4+ T cells sorted from blood. Subset here: CD45RA-negative fraction. The receptors come from a man aged 18 to 30 in good health.

J is TRBJ2-1 and V is TRBV5-6, with 12 bases identical to TRBD2. The V gene's germline CDR1 is SGHDT and CDR2 YYEEEE. V was pared by 3 bases and J by 9 bases, with 16 bases of the junction left unmatched. The CDR3 has 18 amino acids. As DNA, the CDR3 is TGTGCCAGCAGCTATGATCTAGCGGGAGGGTTTAGAAGTAGTGAGCAGTTCTTC. Translated: CASSYDLAGGFRSSEQFF. Full variable domain (outside the CDR3, taken from reference TRBV5-6 and TRBJ2-1): DAGVTQSPTHLIKTRGQQVTLRCSPKSGHDTVSWYQQALGQGPQFIFQYYEEEERQRGNFPDRFSGHQFPNYSSELNVNALLLGDSALYLCASSYDLAGGFRSSEQFFGPGTRLTVL.

The rearrangement links TRBV2 to TRBJ1-3; 7 nucleotides line up with TRBD1. The junction had 19 bases not matched to a gene; V was cut back by 2 bases and J by 0 bases. The germline gives CDR1 SNHLY, CDR2 FYNNEI. The CDR3 is made up of 21 amino acids. CDR3 nucleotides: TGTGCCAGCAGTGAAATCAGGAGCGACAGGGCGATGGGATTCTCTGGAAACACCATATATTTT. Protein sequence: CASSEIRSDRAMGFSGNTIYF.

This clone has a handful of counts. Different DNA sequences within this sample yield the same CDR3. The chain recombines TRBV7-8 with TRBJ2-7, with TRBD1 identical over 7 bases. The CDR3 is 14 amino acids. Trimming cost V 4 bases and J 0 bases; bases outside gene matches: 3. CDR1 is SGHVS and CDR2 is FQNEAQ in the germline V gene. CDR3 nucleotide sequence: TGTGCCAGCAGCTCCACAGGGGTCTCCTACGAGCAGTACTTC. Translated, it gives CASSSTGVSYEQYF.

This chain joins TRBV30 and TRBJ2-3, with D hard to call. CDR1 is GTSNPN, CDR2 SVGIG, per germline (reference sequence). The CDR3 has 12 residues. V was pared by 0 bases and J by 4 bases, with 5 bases between. This chain's CDR3 is CAWSVPPDTQYF. The CDR3 DNA reads as TGTGCCTGGAGTGTACCCCCAGATACGCAGTATTTT. The whole variable domain, remainder taken from reference TRBV30 and TRBJ2-3, is SQTIHQWPATLVQPVGSPLSLECTVEGTSNPNLYWYRQAAGRGLQLLFYSVGIGQISSEVPQNLSASRPQDRQFILSSKKLLLSDSGFYLCAWSVPPDTQYFGPGTRLTVL.

The chain is built from TRBV23-1 and TRBJ1-5; perhaps TRBD1 as D (6 bases). TRBV23-1 belongs to the ORF category, with a function that is uncertain. Trimming stripped 7 bases from V and 0 bases from J, with 19 bases between. CDR3 size: 17 residues. The CDR3 nucleotides are TGCGCCAGCATGGGGGCTGCTAAGTGGTATAGCAATCAGCCCCAGCATTTT. It specifies CASMGAAKWYSNQPQHF.

The genes are TRBV5-1 and TRBJ2-1; D unclear. Trimming took off 1 base at V and 8 bases at J, with 7 bases between the two ends. Germline V lookup: CDR1 SGHRS, CDR2 YFSETQ. This CDR3 spans 12 amino acids. This CDR3 is CASSLNNDEQFF. The CDR3, as DNA: TGCGCCAGCAGCTTGAATAACGATGAGCAGTTCTTC.

This chain connects TRBV7-9 to TRBJ1-1; D is uncertain. V lost 2 bases and J lost 8, with 15 bases in between. Per the germline V gene, CDR1 is SEHNR and CDR2 is FQNEAQ (reference sequence). The length of the CDR3 is 14 residues. The CDR3 DNA sequence: TGTGCCAGCAGCTTATCAATAACGGGGTCCGAAGCTTTCTTT. Translation gives CASSLSITGSEAFF.

This clone was found a few times. The same CDR3 also results from other DNA sequences found in this sample. The chain couples TRBV2 to TRBJ2-7, with D possibly being TRBD2 (5 bases). The V end was cut by 4 bases, the J end by 4 bases, with 8 bases between. There are 12 residues in the CDR3. CDR1 and CDR2 from the germline V gene are SNHLY and FYNNEI. The CDR3 sequence: CASSGTSYEQYF. DNA of the CDR3: TGTGCCAGCAGTGGGACTTCTTACGAGCAGTACTTC.

The genes are TRBV14 and TRBJ1-2, with 7 nucleotides matching TRBD1. Germline V gene sequence: CDR1 SGHDN, CDR2 FVKESK. The CDR3 spans 15 residues. Germline trimming cut 2 bases from V and 4 bases from J; bases unmatched to any gene: 7. CDR3 loop: CASSQTTGSIYGYTF. The CDR3 DNA sequence: TGTGCCAGCAGCCAAACGACAGGGTCCATCTATGGCTACACCTTC.

The rearrangement joins TRBV6-1 to TRBJ2-7, with 10 bases fitting TRBD1. Per germline, CDR1 MNHNS and CDR2 SASEGT. V shed 5 bases, J shed 5 bases, and the junction held 9 bases outside the gene matches. The CDR3 runs to 15 residues. Written as DNA, the CDR3 is TGTGCCAGCAGTCCACCCCGAGACAGGGGGCACGAGCAGTACTTC. Translation gives CASSPPRDRGHEQYF.

DNA of the CDR3: TGCGCCAGCAGCTCCGGACAGGGGTACTCCTACGAGCAGTACTTC. Translating it yields CASSSGQGYSYEQYF. The chain is built from TRBV5-1 and TRBJ2-7; TRBD1 aligns across 9 bases. CDR3 length: 15 amino acids. Trimming removed 3 bases from V and 0 bases from J; junction bases left unmatched: 4. CDR1 SGHRS and CDR2 YFSETQ come from the germline V gene. The full variable domain, its missing parts supplied by reference TRBV5-1 and TRBJ2-7, is KAGVTQTPRYLIKTRGQQVTLSCSPISGHRSVSWYQQTPGQGLQFLFEYFSETQRNKGNFPGRFSGRQFSNSRSEMNVSTLELGDSALYLCASSSGQGYSYEQYFGPGTRLTVT.

J is TRBJ2-5 and V is TRBV4-1; no firm D call. The germline V and J ends were trimmed by 1 base and 2 bases, with 5 bases remaining between them. This CDR3 is 13 amino acids long. CDR1 MGHRA and CDR2 YSYEKL come from the germline V gene. CDR3 protein: CASSQGRQETQYF. The CDR3 coding sequence is TGCGCCAGCAGCCAAGGCAGACAAGAGACCCAGTACTTC.

This clone was counted once. This chain links TRBV10-3 with TRBJ1-2, with D maybe TRBD1 (5 bases). V was trimmed by 4 bases and J by 5 bases, leaving 5 bases between them. This CDR3 is 11 amino acids long. Germline lookup yields CDR1 ENHRY and CDR2 SYGVKD. The CDR3 here is CAISAGYGYTF. The CDR3 bases are TGTGCCATCAGTGCAGGGTATGGCTACACCTTC.

This clone appeared a few times. The chain recombines TRBV29-1 with TRBJ2-1; 9 nucleotides agree with TRBD1. Germline trimming cut 4 bases from V and 10 bases from J; bases unmatched to any gene: 11. CDR1 and CDR2 from the germline V gene are SQVTM and ANQGSEA. The CDR3 is 14 residues long. CDR3 protein: CSVVGQGLRREQFF. In DNA form, the CDR3 reads TGCAGCGTTGTGGGACAGGGTTTGAGACGCGAGCAGTTCTTC.

A few counts support this clone. The chain uses TRBV10-2 and TRBJ1-2; TRBD1 aligns across 7 bases. This CDR3 contains 16 residues. J lost 6 bases, V lost 0 bases, and 10 bases had no gene match. Germline CDR1 is WSHSY and CDR2 is SAAADI. CDR3 loop: CASSESVTGVGNGYTF. In DNA form, the CDR3 reads TGCGCCAGCAGTGAGTCGGTCACAGGGGTCGGGAATGGCTACACCTTC.

This clone was observed a handful of times. The chain employs TRBV6-5 and TRBJ1-6; TRBD1 agrees at 7 bases. CDR1 MNHEY and CDR2 SVGAGI come from the germline V gene. This CDR3 is built from 15 residues. The trim removed 4 bases at V and 8 bases at J, leaving 8 bases unmatched. The CDR3 DNA sequence: TGTGCCAGCAGTTCTCGTACTACAGGGGATTCACCCCTCCACTTT. This encodes CASSSRTTGDSPLHF.

The chain is built from TRBV19 and TRBJ2-7; TRBD1 matches 8 bases. The CDR3 consists of 16 residues. The germline gives CDR1 LNHDA, CDR2 SQIVND (reference sequence). V lost 5 bases to trimming and J lost 3 bases; unmatched junction nucleotides: 12. CDR3: CASSEYPGQAVYEQYF. CDR3 bases: TGTGCCAGTAGTGAATACCCGGGACAGGCCGTCTACGAGCAGTACTTC.

This clone was counted a few times. The chain joins TRBV6-1 to TRBJ2-7; 10 bases match TRBD1. J lost 2 bases, V lost 7 bases, and 5 bases had no gene match. Looked up from germline, CDR1 is MNHNS and CDR2 is SASEGT. This CDR3 region has 14 residues. The CDR3 coding sequence is TGTGCCAGCATTGAGGGGACAGGGGCCTACGAGCAGTACTTC. Encoded protein: CASIEGTGAYEQYF.

The V call is TRBV18, the J call TRBJ2-2; possibly TRBD1 for D (5 bases). There are 14 residues in the CDR3. Trimming pared 3 bases from V and 1 base from J, leaving 6 bases between. Looked up from germline, CDR1 is KGHSH and CDR2 is LQKENI. CDR3 nucleotide sequence: TGTGCCAGCTCACCGGACAAGAACACCGGGGAGCTGTTTTTT. Protein product: CASSPDKNTGELFF.

This clone was seen more than once but under ten times. V usage is TRBV28 and J usage is TRBJ1-2; no clear D gene. The CDR3 runs 11 residues. Germline V gene data show CDR1 as MDHEN and CDR2 as SYDVKM. Trimming shortened V by 5 bases and J by 7 bases, and 8 bases separated the two germline ends. This CDR3 reads CASSARVGYTF. In DNA, the CDR3 is TGTGCCAGCAGTGCCCGGGTTGGCTACACCTTC.

The gene calls are TRBV7-2 and TRBJ2-1, with D maybe TRBD2 (6 bases). Trimming took 1 base from V and 10 from J, leaving 17 bases between them. The CDR3 length is 15 residues. In germline, CDR1 is SGHTA, CDR2 FQGNSA. Written as DNA, the CDR3 is TGTGCCAGCAGCTTAGAGGGAGGAGGGGCCCGGGAGCAGTTCTTC. Protein product: CASSLEGGGAREQFF.

V usage is TRBV28 and J usage is TRBJ1-3, with D possibly TRBD1 on 5 matching bases. CDR1 and CDR2 from the germline V gene are MDHEN and SYDVKM. This CDR3 comprises 18 residues. Trimming removed 6 bases from V and 4 bases from J, with 25 bases in between. The CDR3 spells CASSKARDSGKSGNTIYF. For the CDR3, the DNA is TGTGCCAGCAGCAAGGCCCGGGACTCGGGAAAATCCGGAAACACCATATATTTT.

The chain carries TRBV28 and TRBJ1-6; 8 nucleotides agree with TRBD1. Germline CDR1 is MDHEN and CDR2 is SYDVKM. The CDR3 has 16 residues. V lost 6 bases, J lost 6 bases, and 10 bases stayed unmatched. Here the CDR3 reads CASSPGGGTGNSPLHF. The CDR3 coding sequence is TGTGCCAGCAGCCCGGGGGGTGGGACAGGTAATTCACCCCTCCACTTT. Filled out from reference TRBV28 and TRBJ1-6, the complete variable domain reads DVKVTQSSRYLVKRTGEKVFLECVQDMDHENMFWYRQDPGLGLRLIYFSYDVKMKEKGDIPEGYSVSREKKERFSLILESASTNQTSMYLCASSPGGGTGNSPLHFGNGTRLTVT.

Details on this clone: One base away lies a much larger clone, so this may be a sequencing read error. The V and J genes are TRBV5-6 and TRBJ1-1; D gene unclear. This CDR3 spans 13 amino acids. V lost 2 bases, J lost 1 base, and 6 bases lay in between. Per the germline V gene, CDR1 is SGHDT and CDR2 is YYEEEE. This chain's CDR3 is CASSFTRNTEAFF. CDR3 coding DNA: TGTGCCAGCAGCTTTACAAGGAACACTGAAGCTTTCTTT.